The 7 T cell receptor beta chains below come from one sample, sequenced in a study of regulatory T cells in long-lasting Graves disease. As to time point: persistent/refractory GD, antithyroid drugs over 5 years with positive TRAb. PBMC-derived RNA was used for the TCR library. Relying on iRepertoire HTBI primers and Arm-PCR of CDR3 regions, the team built TCR beta libraries. TCRdb re-derived calls from the multiplex PCR reads in MiXCR, one entry per CDR3 protein. The repertoire holds roughly 400,000 distinct CDR3 sequences, with about 20% as singletons. The material was peripheral blood mononuclear cells (PBMCs), obtained when the disease was refractory, from a patient treated with antithyroid drugs. The source is a female donor with Graves disease.

This clonotype was recorded many times. The genes are TRBV27 and TRBJ2-7; 7 bases line up with TRBD2. This CDR3 region has 13 residues. From germline, CDR1 is MNHEY and CDR2 SMNVEV (reference sequence). Germline trimming cut 7 bases from V and 6 bases from J; bases unmatched to any gene: 9. As DNA, the CDR3 is TGTGCCAGCACCTCGTTCAGGGAGGGCGAGCAGTACTTC. As protein: CASTSFREGEQYF.

This clonotype was recorded many times. J is TRBJ2-7 and V is TRBV12-3 or TRBV12-4; 8 nucleotides line up with TRBD1. The CDR3 length is 14 residues. V was pared by 4 bases and J by 4 bases, with 6 bases of the junction left unmatched. This CDR3 is CASSSDRDRYEQYF. Here the CDR3 DNA reads TGTGCCAGCAGTTCGGACAGGGATAGATACGAGCAGTACTTC.

This clonotype came up many times. This chain joins TRBV24-1 and TRBJ2-7; the D gene could be TRBD1 or TRBD2 (5 bases each). In germline, CDR1 is KGHDR, CDR2 SFDVKD. This CDR3 contains 13 residues. Trimming cost V 4 bases and J 6 bases, with 12 bases left between them. The DNA for the CDR3 is TGTGCCACCAGTGACTCCGGGGACGGCGAGCAGTACTTC. Protein sequence: CATSDSGDGEQYF.

In this sample, this clonotype turned up many times. The chain is built from TRBV20-1 and TRBJ2-7; 10 positions match TRBD1. V was clipped by 6 bases and J by 4 bases; unmatched bases: 3. Looked up from germline, CDR1 is DFQATT and CDR2 is SNEGSKA (reference sequence). The CDR3 is 12 amino acids. The CDR3 nucleotides are TGCAGTGCAGGGACAGGGGTGTACGAGCAGTACTTC. It is translated as CSAGTGVYEQYF.

This clonotype occurred many times. The chain couples TRBV6-2 or TRBV6-3 to TRBJ2-7; D possibly corresponds to TRBD2 (5 bases). With 0 bases removed from V and 5 bases from J, the gap between germline ends came to 8 bases. Germline V CDR1 and CDR2: MNHEY, SVGEGT. The CDR3 extends over 13 amino acids. The CDR3 region is CASSYSRVHEQYF. In DNA form, the CDR3 reads TGTGCCAGCAGTTACTCGAGGGTGCACGAGCAGTACTTC.

Worth noting for this clonotype: With a much larger clone just one base away, this may be a read error. The chain recombines TRBV28 with TRBJ2-5, with a tentative D call TRBD2 (5 bases). The germline gives CDR1 MDHEN, CDR2 SYDVKM. This CDR3 is 12 amino acids long. The CDR3 reads CASSELEEIQYF. The CDR3 DNA reads TGTGCCAGCAGTGAGTTGGAGGAGATCCAGTACTTC.

V is TRBV28 and J is TRBJ2-1; 7 nucleotides line up with TRBD1. The CDR3 length is 17 residues. The V gene's germline CDR1 is MDHEN and CDR2 SYDVKM. V dropped 2 bases and J dropped 0; count of bases not matched to a gene: 7. CDR3 DNA sequence: TGTGCCAGCAGTTTAAGTTGGGGACAGAGCTCCTACAATGAGCAGTTCTTC. Encoded protein: CASSLSWGQSSYNEQFF.